This T cell receptor (beta chain) was recorded in a study of human T cells and chemical hapten exposure. TCRdb re-called the RACE reads through MiXCR, storing one row per CDR3 protein. In the table there are a few hundred thousand distinct CDR3 sequences, around 5.5% of which are singletons. This clonotype was detected many times. Its antigen is undetermined. Findings and limits, study-wide: Unchanged with DPC sensitization were TCRs above 1 in 1000 frequency. Relative to control repertoires, expanded TCRs gave rise to significantly more large CDR3 similarity clusters. Expanded TCR counts at PT1 went up together with patch test score, a positive correlation.

Time point specified: pre-sensitization, week 0. Indicated treatment: therapeutic diphenylcyclopropenone sensitization with weekly scalp DPC. Non-pregnant alopecia patients aged 18 to 70, suitable for DPC therapy. Sequencing used whole blood, obtained in connection with sensitization to the hapten diphenylcyclopropenone (DPC). The clonotype comes from a woman aged 18-29 years with alopecia areata. Some clones in this sample may be carry-over from other donors' samples.

This CDR3 is CASSLAGTTNEKLFF. In DNA, the CDR3 is TGTGCCAGCAGCTTAGCCGGGACAACTAATGAAAAACTGTTTTTT. The V and J genes are TRBV5-5 and TRBJ1-4; D call uncertain. Trimming left V 2 bases short and J 0 bases short, with 8 bases between. Germline values: CDR1 SGHKS, CDR2 YYEKEE (reference sequence). The CDR3 has 15 amino acids.